This TCR beta chain was observed in a study of blood T cell repertoires in COVID-19 (dated by TCRdb to about 2020). About the study as a whole: Collaborator samples came from the United States, Italy and Spain and covered acute and convalescent phases of COVID-19. Nearly every sample came with metadata listing a de-identified subject ID, COVID-19 status, age in years and sex. HLA class I and class II types, where available, came from metadata supplied by the sample provider rather than from assay-based typing. Subjects who had been exposed to COVID-19, were actively infected with it, or had recovered from it provided the deeply sampled blood TCRbeta repertoires that made up the dataset. A freely available public database, intended as a resource for researchers studying the immune response to SARS-CoV-2, is where the repertoires were released. The prospective study material was composed of cDNA or gDNA derived from T cells, B-cell-depleted T cells, or PBMCs. The samples were drawn from two sources: the first 160 participants of the ongoing ImmuneRACE study, and 950 to 1,500 subjects contributed by 6 global collaborators.

Results the study describes overall, beyond this receptor: How much clinical and demographic metadata was included differed by source and by participant, and the metadata was provided uncurated.

A second Seattle source provided samples from volunteer blood donors who had recovered from COVID-19. Collaborating institutions collected whole blood in K2EDTA tubes following their own protocols. For TCRbeta analysis, collaborator samples were shipped as frozen whole blood, as isolated PBMCs, or as DNA extracted from either sample type. TCRbeta CDR3 regions were amplified from genomic DNA using the immunoSEQ Assay, a bias-controlled multiplex PCR. As for the authors' bioinformatics: Nucleated cell counts per sample were estimated from amplification of reference gene primers within the assay. To quantify the absolute abundance of each unique TCRbeta CDR3 rearrangement, sequence reads were collapsed and filtered. For each sample, productive Simpson clonality was calculated as the square root of Simpson's diversity index across productive rearrangements. In TCRdb, the immuneACCESS table is reduced to in-frame sequences with V and J assigned. These tables do not hold every clone; where another copy was compared, an unresolved V gene accounts for under half, and the others remain unexplained. Clone size and V and J calls were adopted from that table, with D and trimming inferred from the DNA. The sample contains around 250,000 clones, about 83% of them found a single time. The ten biggest clones cover over 1.5% of the sample.

Notes on this clone: Its antigen has not been determined. Per-base qualities were not stored, and no clone one base away is much larger.

Based on the germline V gene, the CDR1 and CDR2 sequences are SGHTA and FQGNSA. V is shortened by 5 bases, J by 2 bases, and the region joining them spans 12 bases. The cysteine opens and the phenylalanine closes a CDR3 of 14 amino acids. The only DNA kept is the CDR3, 42 bases in frame from the first base. Rearrangement joined TRBV7-2 to TRBJ1-2; TRBD1 could be the D gene, as 5 bases match. The sample comprised peripheral blood. This receptor was taken from a woman in her forties who had recovered from COVID-19. CDR3 sequence: CASSPKGQNYGYTF. In nucleotide form, the sequence is TGTGCCAGCAGCCCAAAGGGGCAGAACTATGGCTACACCTTC. This CDR3, with the reference TRBV7-2 and TRBJ1-2 proteins standing in past its ends, gives the full variable domain GAGVSQSPSNKVTEKGKDVELRCDPISGHTALYWYRQSLGQGLEFLIYFQGNSAPDKSGLPSDRFSAERTGGSVSTLTIQRTQQEDSAVYLCASSPKGQNYGYTFGSGTRLTVV.